This TCR beta chain is from a study of human T cells and chemical hapten exposure. V was clipped by 4 bases and J by 1 base, with 13 bases between them. CDR3 length: 15 amino acids. Germline V lookup: CDR1 MDHEN, CDR2 SYDVKM. Time point of the sample: patch test 1, 2 weeks after DPC sensitization. The treatment here: therapeutic diphenylcyclopropenone sensitization with weekly scalp DPC. TCRdb redid the calling of the RACE reads with MiXCR, one entry per CDR3 protein. This sample carries 85,000 to 100,000 distinct CDR3 sequences, 12% of them seen once, and the ten largest clones take approximately 2.1%.

The source of this sequence is a woman between 40 and 50 years old with alopecia areata. Some clones in this sample may be carry-over from other donors' samples. J is TRBJ1-1 and V is TRBV28; TRBD1 might be the D (5 bases). Sequences were derived from whole blood, sampled in connection with sensitization to the hapten diphenylcyclopropenone (DPC). CDR3 sequence: CASSSFRVGNTEAFF. The CDR3 bases are TGTGCCAGCAGTTCTTTCAGGGTGGGGAACACTGAAGCTTTCTTT.